The clone carrying this T cell receptor (beta chain) has just one count. This CDR3 has 13 amino acids. Germline CDR1 reads SNHLY; CDR2 reads FYNNEI. V shed 2 bases and J shed 5 bases, with 10 bases lying between them. Per the study methods: The authors estimated nucleated cell counts from reference gene primer amplification. Some clones are missing from TCRdb's copy, which holds only in-frame ones; the method was immunoSEQ multiplex PCR. V, J and clone size are those of that table, while D and trimming were read from the DNA. The profile shows 37,000 or so clones, 81% of them singletons. The sample comes from a study of blood T cell repertoires in COVID-19.

Sequenced sample: peripheral blood. The V and J genes are TRBV2 and TRBJ2-7; a weak D match, TRBD1 (6 bases). This receptor was obtained from an elderly man with active or convalescent COVID-19. The CDR3 sequence is CASSEQGPHEQYF. CDR3 nucleotide sequence: TGTGCCAGCAGTGAACAGGGGCCCCACGAGCAGTACTTC.